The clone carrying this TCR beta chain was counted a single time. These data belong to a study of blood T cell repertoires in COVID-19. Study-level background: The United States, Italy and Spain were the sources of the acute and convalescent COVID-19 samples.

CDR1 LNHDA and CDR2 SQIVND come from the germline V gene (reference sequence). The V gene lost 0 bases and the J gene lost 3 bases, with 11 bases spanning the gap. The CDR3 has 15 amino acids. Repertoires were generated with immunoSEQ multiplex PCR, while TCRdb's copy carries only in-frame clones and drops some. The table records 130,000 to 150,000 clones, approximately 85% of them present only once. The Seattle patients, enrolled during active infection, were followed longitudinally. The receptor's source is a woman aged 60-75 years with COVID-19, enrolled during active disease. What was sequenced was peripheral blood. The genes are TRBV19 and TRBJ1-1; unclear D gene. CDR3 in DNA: TGTGCCAGTAGTATAGATCGAGGTTCAGACACTGAAGCTTTCTTT. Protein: CASSIDRGSDTEAFF.